These T cell receptor beta chains were read from a single sample in a study of radiotherapy plus CTLA-4 blockade in lung cancer. Some clones are missing from TCRdb's copy, which holds only in-frame ones; the method was immunoSEQ multiplex PCR. The table shows approximately 98,000 clones, with roughly 80% occurring only once. The starting material was peripheral blood, obtained from a patient treated with radiotherapy plus ipilimumab. Receptors originate from a human donor with non-small cell lung cancer who had a partial response to radiotherapy plus ipilimumab. Each CDR3 is given with its conserved first and last residue. A D gene is named only where the DNA matches it firmly. A row's size may be missing; if present it is once, few, many or a size class.

clone size | J gene | CDR3 length | D gene | V gene | CDR3 protein | CDR3 DNA
. | TRBJ1-4 | 16 | TRBD1 | TRBV6-1 | CASSGQGSRTNEKLFF | TGTGCCAGCAGTGGACAGGGGAGTAGGACTAATGAAAAACTGTTTTTT
once | TRBJ2-7 | 15 | . | TRBV18 | CASSPSAGAPSEQYF | TGTGCCAGCTCGCCGTCGGCGGGGGCGCCGAGCGAGCAGTACTTC
. | TRBJ1-2 | 12 | . | TRBV4-2 | CASSQDLYGYTF | TGTGCCAGCAGCCAAGACCTCTATGGCTACACCTTC
. | TRBJ2-7 | 14 | TRBD2 | TRBV10-2 | CASSELLAGGEQYF | TGCGCCAGCAGTGAGCTGCTAGCGGGAGGCGAGCAGTACTTC
. | TRBJ1-5 | 13 | . | TRBV2 | CASSGLTNQPQHF | TGTGCCAGCAGTGGACTGACCAATCAGCCCCAGCATTTT
. | TRBJ2-7 | 15 | TRBD1 | TRBV6-1 | CASSERGQGFHEQYF | TGTGCCAGCAGTGAACGGGGACAGGGATTCCACGAGCAGTACTTC
once | TRBJ2-6 | 16 | . | TRBV28 | CASGAAESSGANVLTF | TGTGCCAGCGGGGCAGCCGAAAGCTCTGGGGCCAACGTCCTGACTTTC
. | TRBJ2-1 | 17 | TRBD2 | TRBV7-9 | CASSLPASGRAYNEQFF | TGTGCCAGCAGCTTACCAGCTAGCGGGAGGGCTTACAATGAGCAGTTCTTC
. | TRBJ2-7 | 13 | . | TRBV7-3 | CASSPGVGYEQYF | TGTGCCAGCTCCCCGGGAGTAGGGTACGAGCAGTACTTC
. | TRBJ1-5 | 15 | TRBD1 | TRBV5-8 | CASSLGTGNNQPQHF | TGTGCCAGCAGCTTGGGGACAGGGAACAATCAGCCCCAGCATTTT
. | TRBJ1-5 | 15 | TRBD1 | TRBV6-1 | CASTDLTGTNQPQHF | TGTGCCAGCACCGACCTGACAGGGACCAATCAGCCCCAGCATTTT
. | TRBJ2-1 | 14 | TRBD1 | TRBV6-1 | CASRGQGKHNEQFF | TGTGCCAGCAGGGGACAGGGGAAGCACAATGAGCAGTTCTTC
. | TRBJ2-1 | 17 | TRBD2 | TRBV5-6 | CASSPRTSGRSYNEQFF | TGTGCCAGCAGCCCACGGACTAGCGGGAGATCTTACAATGAGCAGTTCTTC
. | TRBJ2-7 | 13 | TRBD1 | TRBV10-2 | CASNRDRVYEQYF | TGCGCCAGCAACCGGGACAGGGTCTACGAGCAGTACTTC
. | TRBJ2-3 | 15 | TRBD1 | TRBV6-1 | CASSDDRGRADTQYF | TGTGCCAGCAGTGATGACAGGGGGCGTGCAGATACGCAGTATTTT
. | TRBJ1-3 | 13 | . | TRBV29-1 | CSVVGGWGNTIYF | TGCAGCGTTGTGGGAGGTTGGGGAAACACCATATATTTT
. | TRBJ1-1 | 14 | . | TRBV27 | CASSLWGRNTEAFF | TGTGCCAGCAGTTTATGGGGCAGGAACACTGAAGCTTTCTTT
. | TRBJ1-5 | 16 | . | TRBV28 | CASSLWGRPRNQPQHF | TGTGCCAGCAGTTTATGGGGCAGGCCGCGCAATCAGCCCCAGCATTTT
. | TRBJ2-3 | 17 | . | TRBV5-1 | CASSPYPGLEGTDTQYF | TGCGCCAGCAGCCCTTACCCGGGACTGGAAGGCACAGATACGCAGTATTTT
. | TRBJ1-3 | 15 | . | TRBV19 | CASRIDSSSGNTIYF | TGTGCCAGTAGGATCGACAGCAGCTCTGGAAACACCATATATTTT
. | TRBJ1-1 | 15 | . | TRBV11-2 | CASSLGGGWGTEAFF | TGTGCCAGCAGCTTAGGCGGAGGTTGGGGCACTGAAGCTTTCTTT
. | TRBJ2-1 | 15 | . | TRBV11-3 | CASSLAFNSDNEQFF | TGTGCCAGCAGCTTAGCTTTTAACAGTGACAATGAGCAGTTCTTC
. | TRBJ2-1 | 16 | TRBD2 | TRBV5-4 | CASSRSGRAEYNEQFF | TGTGCCAGCAGCCGTAGCGGGAGGGCGGAATACAATGAGCAGTTCTTC
. | TRBJ1-1 | 16 | . | TRBV7-9 | CASKESGKDRSGEAFF | TGTGCCAGCAAGGAGTCGGGGAAAGACAGGTCGGGAGAAGCTTTCTTT
. | TRBJ1-4 | 12 | . | TRBV6-5 | CASRSPGEKLFF | TGTGCCAGCAGATCCCCGGGTGAAAAACTGTTTTTT
. | TRBJ2-1 | 14 | . | TRBV10-1 | CASTVAAKYNEQFF | TGCGCCAGCACGGTAGCGGCCAAATACAATGAGCAGTTCTTC
. | TRBJ2-3 | 17 | . | TRBV11-2 | CASSIYRGTRGPDTQYF | TGTGCCAGCAGCATATACCGAGGGACCAGGGGTCCAGATACGCAGTATTTT
. | TRBJ2-7 | 14 | . | TRBV7-2 | CASSLGQGRYEQYF | TGTGCCAGCAGCTTAGGTCAGGGTAGGTACGAGCAGTACTTC
few | TRBJ1-4 | 15 | . | TRBV7-9 | CASNPGETTNEKLFF | TGTGCCAGCAATCCAGGGGAGACAACTAATGAAAAACTGTTTTTT
once | TRBJ1-5 | 13 | . | TRBV5-6 | CASSLGRNQPQHF | TGTGCCAGCAGCTTGGGGAGGAATCAGCCCCAGCATTTT
. | TRBJ2-3 | 13 | . | TRBV5-1 | CASSPNRADTQYF | TGCGCCAGCAGCCCCAACAGGGCAGATACGCAGTATTTT
. | TRBJ1-1 | 13 | . | TRBV5-4 | CASSLAQGWEAFF | TGTGCCAGCAGCTTGGCCCAGGGATGGGAAGCTTTCTTT
few | TRBJ2-7 | 16 | TRBD2 | TRBV27 | CASRESGRLSPHEQYF | TGTGCCAGCAGGGAAAGCGGGAGACTGTCCCCCCACGAGCAGTACTTC
. | TRBJ1-1 | 13 | . | TRBV2 | CASSADTNTEAFF | TGTGCCAGCAGTGCCGACACGAACACTGAAGCTTTCTTT
. | TRBJ2-7 | 15 | TRBD2 | TRBV11-3 | CASSYGLASSYEQYF | TGTGCCAGCAGCTACGGACTAGCCAGCTCCTACGAGCAGTACTTC
. | TRBJ1-1 | 15 | TRBD1 | TRBV19 | CASSPWTGLHGEAFF | TGTGCCAGTAGTCCATGGACAGGTCTACACGGTGAAGCTTTCTTT
. | TRBJ1-4 | 13 | . | TRBV28 | CASSRYTNEKLFF | TGTGCCAGCAGTCGGTATACTAATGAAAAACTGTTTTTT
. | TRBJ1-5 | 15 | . | TRBV28 | CASSSPGGGNQPQHF | TGTGCCAGCAGTTCCCCGGGGGGGGGTAATCAGCCCCAGCATTTT
. | TRBJ2-6 | 17 | . | TRBV30 | CAWSTAGRISGANVLTF | TGTGCCTGGTCGACGGCAGGCCGCATCTCTGGGGCCAACGTCCTGACTTTC
. | TRBJ1-5 | 14 | . | TRBV18 | CASSPGSQPGPQHF | TGTGCCAGCTCACCCGGCTCTCAGCCGGGGCCCCAGCATTTT
once | TRBJ1-2 | 15 | . | TRBV5-4 | CASSLLTDSNYGYTF | TGTGCCAGCAGTTTACTGACAGACTCTAACTATGGCTACACCTTC
. | TRBJ2-1 | 17 | TRBD2 | TRBV5-1 | CASRMGPASGRNNEQFF | TGCGCCAGCAGAATGGGGCCCGCTAGCGGGAGGAACAATGAGCAGTTCTTC
. | TRBJ1-2 | 14 | . | TRBV6-1 | CASQRDIHSNGYTF | TGTGCCAGCCAAAGGGACATCCATAGCAATGGCTACACCTTC
once | TRBJ1-1 | 12 | . | TRBV9 | CASSVGETEAFF | TGTGCCAGCAGCGTCGGGGAAACTGAAGCTTTCTTT
. | TRBJ1-4 | 13 | TRBD1 | TRBV28 | CASRPGQLEKLFF | TGTGCCAGCAGGCCGGGACAGCTTGAAAAACTGTTTTTT
. | TRBJ2-7 | 14 | TRBD2 | TRBV19 | CASTEGLAGDEQYF | TGTGCCAGCACGGAGGGTCTAGCGGGAGACGAGCAGTACTTC